The 21 T cell receptor beta chains below were found in one sample sequenced in a study of T cells after yellow fever vaccination. TCRdb called the 5' RACE reads again in MiXCR, with one record for every CDR3 protein. The table lists 400,000 or so distinct CDR3 sequences, 11% of them singletons. This sample comprised PBMCs, obtained on the day of the first yellow fever vaccination. The receptor source for this set is a man between 18 and 35 years old who received the YFV17D yellow fever vaccine.

The chain is built from TRBV4-3 and TRBJ1-2; perhaps TRBD1 as D (5 bases). V lost 4 bases, J lost 5 bases, and 20 bases lay in between. Per the germline V gene, CDR1 is LGHNA and CDR2 is YSLEER. CDR3 length equals 16 residues. In DNA form, the CDR3 reads TGCGCCAGCAGCCCACAGCAGGGACTCCAACGTTATGGCTACACCTTC. Its translation is CASSPQQGLQRYGYTF.

DNA for the CDR3: TGTGCCAGCAGCTCCTGGACAGGGCCCACTGAAGCTTTCTTT. This translates into CASSSWTGPTEAFF. This sequence joins TRBV7-9 and TRBJ1-1, with 8 bases aligning to TRBD1. Germline assignment: CDR1 SEHNR and CDR2 FQNEAQ (reference sequence). This CDR3 has 14 amino acids. The ends lost 4 bases at V and 4 bases at J; junction bases unmatched: 5.

J is TRBJ2-2 and V is TRBV2, with D possibly TRBD1 on 5 matching bases. CDR1 and CDR2 (germline): SNHLY, FYNNEI. The CDR3 runs to 14 residues. The V end was cut by 6 bases, the J end by 1 base, with 9 bases between. The CDR3 nucleotides read TGTGCCAGCAGAGAGGACATGAACACCGGGGAGCTGTTTTTT. Translated, it gives CASREDMNTGELFF.

The V gene is TRBV5-1, the J gene TRBJ2-3; D not resolved. This CDR3 is built from 16 residues. Trimming took off 0 bases at V and 2 bases at J, with 13 bases between the two ends. The germline V gene has CDR1 SGHRS and CDR2 YFSETQ. The CDR3 region has the DNA TGCGCCAGCAGCTTGGCACCGACCGAACTCACAGATACGCAGTATTTT. Protein: CASSLAPTELTDTQYF. The complete variable domain, with remaining parts taken from reference TRBV5-1 and TRBJ2-3, reads KAGVTQTPRYLIKTRGQQVTLSCSPISGHRSVSWYQQTPGQGLQFLFEYFSETQRNKGNFPGRFSGRQFSNSRSEMNVSTLELGDSALYLCASSLAPTELTDTQYFGPGTRLTVL.

This clonotype was picked up a small number of times. The gene calls are TRBV14 and TRBJ2-5; D is tentatively TRBD1 or TRBD2 (5 bases each). Trimming cost V 1 base and J 10 bases, with 13 bases left between them. CDR3 length: 13 residues. Per the germline V gene, CDR1 is SGHDN and CDR2 is FVKESK. In nucleotides, the CDR3 is TGTGCCAGCAGCCAAGCGGGGCTGACTTTCCAGTACTTC. The encoded protein is CASSQAGLTFQYF.

The chain joins TRBV6-5 to TRBJ2-1; a weak D match, TRBD2 (6 bases). The CDR3 loop spans 15 amino acids. Germline values: CDR1 MNHEY, CDR2 SVGAGI. V gave up 5 bases and J gave up 5 bases, with 16 bases separating them. The CDR3 nucleotides are TGTGCCAGCAGTGTGACTAGAGTCGGAAACAATGAGCAGTTCTTC. Protein sequence: CASSVTRVGNNEQFF.

This clonotype was detected only a few times. The chain has TRBV11-2 and TRBJ2-5; D may be TRBD1 (7 bases). The CDR3 runs to 16 residues. V was shortened by 3 bases and J by 3 bases, with 17 bases between the two germline ends. The germline V gene has CDR1 SGHAT and CDR2 FQNNGV. CDR3 residues: CASSFLGGGLKETQYF. CDR3 DNA: TGTGCCAGCAGCTTTTTAGGAGGGGGCCTTAAAGAGACCCAGTACTTC.

This clonotype was counted a few times. The chain combines TRBV5-6 with TRBJ2-1, with D tentatively TRBD1 (5 bases). CDR1 and CDR2 (germline): SGHDT, YYEEEE. V was shortened by 0 bases and J by 4 bases, with 11 bases between the two germline ends. The CDR3 totals 15 residues. The CDR3 nucleotides are TGTGCCAGCAGCTTGGTTTGGGGCTCTTACAATGAGCAGTTCTTC. It specifies CASSLVWGSYNEQFF.

A few counts support this clonotype. V gene TRBV29-1 combines with J gene TRBJ2-5; D is unclear. Trimming removed 5 bases at V and 1 base at J, with 5 bases between. The CDR3 length is 11 residues. Germline V gene sequence: CDR1 SQVTM, CDR2 ANQGSEA. The CDR3 region is CSVIIQETQYF. The DNA of the CDR3 is TGCAGCGTTATTATCCAAGAGACCCAGTACTTC.

This clonotype was counted between two and nine times. This chain links TRBV5-1 with TRBJ2-5; TRBD1 agrees at 9 bases. With 0 bases clipped from V and 5 bases from J, the junction kept 8 bases outside the gene matches. The germline V gene encodes CDR1 SGHRS and CDR2 YFSETQ. This CDR3 spans 16 amino acids. CDR3 protein: CASSLGPAGTGETQYF. The CDR3 DNA follows: TGCGCCAGCAGCTTGGGACCAGCCGGGACAGGGGAGACCCAGTACTTC.

This clonotype came up many times. The chain carries TRBV29-1 and TRBJ2-2; TRBD2 is a possible D gene (6 bases). The CDR3 length is 11 residues. Germline CDR1 SQVTM, CDR2 ANQGSEA. Between the trimmed V and J ends, which lost 7 bases and 3 bases, there was a span of 6 bases. CDR3 sequence reads: CSGGDTGELFF. The CDR3 DNA sequence: TGCAGCGGGGGGGACACCGGGGAGCTGTTTTTT.

The chain links TRBV2 to TRBJ1-1; D possibly corresponds to TRBD1 (5 bases). Germline values: CDR1 SNHLY, CDR2 FYNNEI. This CDR3 spans 13 amino acids. V lost 4 bases and J 5 bases, leaving 11 bases between the germline ends. The CDR3 region is CASSGGEGTEAFF. The CDR3 nucleotides read TGTGCCAGCAGTGGCGGTGAGGGGACTGAAGCTTTCTTT.

This clonotype turned up a few times. The chain employs TRBV12-3 or TRBV12-4 and TRBJ2-1; possibly TRBD1 for D (6 bases). Trimming pared 5 bases from V and 9 bases from J, leaving 17 bases between. CDR3 length equals 14 residues. This chain's CDR3 is CASSPGQNDVEQFF. Written as DNA, the CDR3 is TGTGCCAGCAGTCCGGGACAAAATGATGTTGAGCAGTTCTTC.

The CDR3 nucleotides are TGCAGTGCTAGAGATCAGGGCACTTTGGCCAAAAACATTCAGTACTTC. It is translated as CSARDQGTLAKNIQYF. V gene TRBV20-1 combines with J gene TRBJ2-4; the D gene is possibly TRBD1 (5 bases). The V end lost 0 bases, the J end lost 1 base, and 13 bases lay between the germline ends. CDR3 size: 16 residues. Germline V gene data show CDR1 as DFQATT and CDR2 as SNEGSKA (reference sequence).

The genes are TRBV4-3 and TRBJ2-5; D unresolved. CDR1 LGHNA and CDR2 YSLEER come from the germline V gene. The CDR3 covers 14 residues. V lost 1 base and J lost 6, with 12 bases in between. CDR3 in DNA: TGCGCCAGCAGCCAAGGTAGTCTGGGCAAGACCCAGTACTTC. It yields the protein CASSQGSLGKTQYF.

The J gene is TRBJ2-1, the V gene TRBV30; the match to TRBD2 covers 8 bases. Germline loops: CDR1 GTSNPN, CDR2 SVGIG (reference sequence). The J segment lost 4 bases and the V segment lost 4 bases, leaving 6 bases of the junction unmatched. This CDR3 has 14 residues. In DNA form, the CDR3 reads TGTGCCTGGACAATCGGGACTAGTTACAATGAGCAGTTCTTC. Amino acids: CAWTIGTSYNEQFF.

This clonotype appeared many times. This rearrangement joins TRBV3-1 to TRBJ2-5; D may be TRBD2 (6 bases). The CDR3 has 15 residues. The germline V gene has CDR1 LGHDT and CDR2 YNNKEL (reference sequence). V lost 4 bases and J 1 base, leaving 13 bases between the germline ends. The CDR3 nucleotides are TGTGCCAGCAGCCCAAGCGGAGGGACCCAAGAGACCCAGTACTTC. It translates to CASSPSGGTQETQYF.

The chain joins TRBV4-1 to TRBJ2-3, with D unresolved. V lost 8 bases, J lost 2 bases, and 14 bases lay in between. Germline CDR1 reads MGHRA; CDR2 reads YSYEKL. This CDR3 is built from 14 residues. The CDR3 sequence: CASRPIAVTDTQYF. The CDR3 nucleotides read TGCGCCAGCCGTCCTATAGCAGTCACAGATACGCAGTATTTT.

Only a few counts were recorded for this clonotype. V is TRBV5-1 and J is TRBJ1-1; D gene uncertain. Trimming took 0 bases from V and 4 from J, leaving 13 bases between them. Germline assignment: CDR1 SGHRS and CDR2 YFSETQ. This CDR3 is built from 15 residues. The CDR3 here is CASSLALGGPTEAFF. The CDR3 DNA is TGCGCCAGCAGCTTGGCCTTAGGCGGACCCACTGAAGCTTTCTTT.

This clonotype was counted between two and nine times. This chain uses TRBV6-1 with TRBJ1-4; possible D gene TRBD1, 5 bases. The germline V gene has CDR1 MNHNS and CDR2 SASEGT. The CDR3 sequence is 14 residues long. With 8 bases removed from V and 1 base from J, the gap between germline ends came to 11 bases. The CDR3 loop reads CASRIRETNEKLFF. The DNA of the CDR3 is TGTGCCAGCCGGATCAGGGAAACTAATGAAAAACTGTTTTTT.

This clonotype was counted many times. This chain uses TRBV7-2 with TRBJ2-5; D is perhaps TRBD2 (6 bases). The CDR3 loop spans 14 amino acids. Trimming left V 5 bases short and J 1 base short, with 11 bases between. The germline V gene encodes CDR1 SGHTA and CDR2 FQGNSA. CDR3 in amino acids: CASSLRDFQETQYF. DNA for the CDR3: TGTGCCAGCAGCCTCCGGGACTTCCAAGAGACCCAGTACTTC. Variable domain in full (rest from reference TRBV7-2 and TRBJ2-5): GAGVSQSPSNKVTEKGKDVELRCDPISGHTALYWYRQSLGQGLEFLIYFQGNSAPDKSGLPSDRFSAERTGGSVSTLTIQRTQQEDSAVYLCASSLRDFQETQYFGPGTRLLVL.